These 25 T cell receptor beta chains were sequenced from one sample in a study of T cells in Graves' hyperthyroidism and ophthalmopathy. Researchers took RNA transcripts and amplified the TCR beta CDR3 regions from them. HTBI primers were the set used in a first-round RT-PCR of the TCR CDR3. TCRdb processed the multiplex PCR reads anew with MiXCR; each CDR3 protein has one entry. The sample contains more than 600,000 distinct CDR3 sequences, 16% of which appear only once. Input material: blood. Receptors originate from a man aged 18 to 29 with Graves' hyperthyroidism.

The J gene is TRBJ1-5, the V gene TRBV7-9; no clear D gene. Germline-derived CDR1 and CDR2 are SEHNR and FQNEAQ (reference sequence). The CDR3 length is 13 residues. V dropped 1 base and J dropped 6 bases, with 7 bases sitting between them. The CDR3 bases are TGTGCCAGCAGCTTAGGGGCACCTCAGCCCCAGCATTTT. Protein: CASSLGAPQPQHF.

This clonotype was seen a handful of times. The chain uses TRBV7-9 and TRBJ2-7; a weak D match, TRBD1 (5 bases). The germline V gene has CDR1 SEHNR and CDR2 FQNEAQ (reference sequence). V lost 3 bases, J lost 6 bases, and 9 bases lay in between. The CDR3 is 12 amino acids. CDR3 in amino acids: CASSLLGAEQYF. The DNA for the CDR3 is TGTGCCAGCAGCTTGCTAGGGGCCGAGCAGTACTTC.

This clonotype was detected ten times or more. The genes are TRBV18 and TRBJ2-7; maybe TRBD2 (5 bases). Trimming removed 6 bases at V and 5 bases at J, with 17 bases between. This CDR3 is built from 14 residues. CDR1 and CDR2 from the germline V gene are KGHSH and LQKENI. The CDR3 nucleotides read TGTGCCAGCTCGCCCACTAGGAACCCCCACGAGCAGTACTTC. Residues: CASSPTRNPHEQYF.

This clonotype occurred a few times. The J gene is TRBJ2-4, the V gene TRBV6-1; D is unresolved. Trimming took off 1 base at V and 10 bases at J, with 5 bases between the two ends. This CDR3 has 11 residues. The germline gives CDR1 MNHNS, CDR2 SASEGT. CDR3 loop: CASSEGSIQYF. The CDR3 coding sequence is TGTGCCAGCAGTGAAGGGAGTATTCAGTACTTC.

This clonotype was picked up many times. The chain combines TRBV20-1 with TRBJ2-3; D not certain. This CDR3 spans 13 amino acids. V was shortened by 5 bases and J by 5 bases, with 14 bases between the two germline ends. In germline, CDR1 is DFQATT, CDR2 SNEGSKA (reference sequence). CDR3 coding DNA: TGCAGTGCTGTGGTGGATATGGGAGATACGCAGTATTTT. This codes for CSAVVDMGDTQYF.

Many counts were recorded for this clonotype. The chain uses TRBV6-1 and TRBJ2-3; the D gene could be TRBD1 or TRBD2 (5 bases each). CDR1 and CDR2 (germline): MNHNS, SASEGT. This CDR3 region has 12 residues. Trimming took 8 bases from V and 4 from J, leaving 10 bases between them. The CDR3 bases are TGTGCCAGCGCAAGAGGGGCAGATACGCAGTATTTT. As protein: CASARGADTQYF.

The V call is TRBV19, the J call TRBJ2-1; D might be TRBD1 (5 bases). CDR3 length equals 15 residues. Germline V gene data show CDR1 as LNHDA and CDR2 as SQIVND (reference sequence). The V gene lost 8 bases and the J gene lost 8 bases, with 22 bases spanning the gap. As DNA, the CDR3 is TGTGCCAGTCGCTTCGACAGCCATTCCGTCGATGAGCAGTTCTTC. This gives the protein CASRFDSHSVDEQFF.

This clonotype was counted only a few times. At one end the junction does not follow the germline gene, possibly because of a read error. The V gene is TRBV5-1, the J gene TRBJ2-3, with unresolved D. This CDR3 comprises 15 residues. CDR1 is SGHRS and CDR2 is YFSETQ in the germline V gene. The CDR3 region is CASSVGLPTLDTQYF. In DNA, the CDR3 is TGTGCCAGCAGCGTAGGCCTCCCGACACTAGATACGCAGTATTTT.

This clonotype was seen at least ten times. The chain is built from TRBV5-5 and TRBJ2-7; D is unresolved. The V gene's germline CDR1 is SGHKS and CDR2 YYEKEE (reference sequence). The length of the CDR3 is 15 residues. The germline V and J ends were trimmed by 0 bases and 3 bases, with 13 bases remaining between them. The CDR3 spells CASSLAGKAIYEQYF. CDR3 nucleotide sequence: TGTGCCAGCAGCTTGGCCGGAAAGGCAATCTACGAGCAGTACTTC.

This sequence joins TRBV5-1 and TRBJ2-7; 7 nucleotides match TRBD1. The germline CDR1 and CDR2 sequences are SGHRS and YFSETQ. V gave up 5 bases and J gave up 4 bases; unmatched junction bases: 9. The CDR3 is made up of 14 amino acids. The CDR3 DNA reads as TGCGCCAGCAGTTACAGACAGGGTCAGTACGAGCAGTACTTC. Protein sequence: CASSYRQGQYEQYF.

The rearrangement links TRBV5-8 to TRBJ2-3, with 9 bases identical to TRBD1. The germline gives CDR1 SGHTS, CDR2 YDEGEE. The CDR3 covers 16 residues. V lost 4 bases, J lost 4 bases, and 10 bases stayed unmatched. The CDR3 region has the DNA TGTGCCAGCAGCGGATGGACAGGGGATCACCCAGATACGCAGTATTTT. Amino acids: CASSGWTGDHPDTQYF. The variable domain in full, with the rest retrieved from reference TRBV5-8 and TRBJ2-3, is EAGVTQSPTHLIKTRGQQATLRCSPISGHTSVYWYQQALGLGLQFLLWYDEGEERNRGNFPPRFSGRQFPNYSSELNVNALELEDSALYLCASSGWTGDHPDTQYFGPGTRLTVL.

The V gene is TRBV20-1, the J gene TRBJ2-1, with 11 bases lining up with TRBD1. CDR1 and CDR2 (germline): DFQATT, SNEGSKA (reference sequence). V was pared by 5 bases and J by 8 bases, with 8 bases of the junction left unmatched. The CDR3 has 14 residues. The CDR3 loop is CSAVRDRGDDEQFF. Here the CDR3 DNA reads TGCAGTGCTGTACGGGACAGGGGGGACGATGAGCAGTTCTTC.

Worth noting for this clonotype: The junction shows a germline mismatch at one end, possibly a read error. CDR3 in amino acids: CANSGVTRAFF. DNA for the CDR3: TGTGCCAACAGTGGAGTCACGCGGGCTTTCTTT. V is TRBV28 and J is TRBJ1-1; D gene uncertain. Germline V gene sequence: CDR1 MDHEN, CDR2 SYDVKM. The CDR3 has 11 amino acids.

V and J are TRBV12-3 or TRBV12-4 and TRBJ2-7, with D maybe TRBD1 (6 bases). V gave up 5 bases and J gave up 3 bases, with 20 bases separating them. CDR3 length: 16 amino acids. CDR3 loop: CASSLTIGTSYYEQYF. CDR3 in DNA: TGTGCCAGCAGTCTCACTATCGGGACAAGCTACTACGAGCAGTACTTC.

This clonotype was recorded at least ten times. This chain links TRBV3-1 with TRBJ2-1; 11 nucleotides agree with TRBD2. Per the germline V gene, CDR1 is LGHDT and CDR2 is YNNKEL (reference sequence). The V gene end was trimmed by 7 bases and the J gene end by 8 bases; junction bases not matched to a gene: 10. This CDR3 has 15 residues. CDR3 protein: CASIATSGSIYEQFF. The CDR3 DNA follows: TGTGCCAGCATCGCTACTAGCGGGAGTATCTATGAGCAGTTCTTC.

This clonotype came up many times. The genes are TRBV11-1 and TRBJ2-1, with 13 positions matching TRBD2. The V gene end was trimmed by 5 bases and the J gene end by 12 bases; junction bases not matched to a gene: 10. CDR3 length: 15 residues. CDR1 and CDR2 (germline): SGHAT, FQDESV (reference sequence). CDR3 sequence (DNA): TGTGCCAGCAGCACGGGACTAGCGGGACAGACGTCGCAGTTCTTC. It yields the protein CASSTGLAGQTSQFF.

This clonotype was found a few times. The J gene is TRBJ2-3, the V gene TRBV20-1; TRBD2 is a possible D gene (5 bases). V gave up 6 bases and J gave up 9 bases, with 13 bases separating them. Germline V gene data show CDR1 as DFQATT and CDR2 as SNEGSKA (reference sequence). This CDR3 is built from 11 residues. The CDR3 DNA is TGCAGTGCCGACCGGACTTTGACGCAGTATTTT. It encodes CSADRTLTQYF.

The V call is TRBV28, the J call TRBJ2-4; TRBD1 might be the D (5 bases). CDR3 length: 15 residues. V dropped 8 bases and J dropped 6 bases, with 20 bases sitting between them. Germline CDR1 reads MDHEN; CDR2 reads SYDVKM. The CDR3 DNA is TGTGCCAGCGGGGCGGTGGGGCAGACACCAAACATTCAGTACTTC. This codes for CASGAVGQTPNIQYF. Full variable domain (remainder filled in from reference TRBV28 and TRBJ2-4): DVKVTQSSRYLVKRTGEKVFLECVQDMDHENMFWYRQDPGLGLRLIYFSYDVKMKEKGDIPEGYSVSREKKERFSLILESASTNQTSMYLCASGAVGQTPNIQYFGAGTRLSVL.

This clonotype was counted between two and nine times. J is TRBJ2-3 and V is TRBV29-1, with TRBD2 as a possible D gene (6 bases). The CDR3 has 13 residues. Trimming took 5 bases from V and 4 from J, leaving 13 bases between them. Germline CDR1 is SQVTM and CDR2 is ANQGSEA. The CDR3 DNA follows: TGCAGCGTTCACTCGGGAGCCTCAGATACGCAGTATTTT. Its protein product is CSVHSGASDTQYF.

This clonotype was observed a handful of times. V usage is TRBV28 and J usage is TRBJ1-6, with unresolved D. Germline V gene data show CDR1 as MDHEN and CDR2 as SYDVKM. Deletions cut 7 bases from V and 5 bases from J, with 9 bases between. The length of the CDR3 is 13 residues. The CDR3 reads CASTGQNNSPLHF. The CDR3 DNA sequence: TGTGCCAGCACCGGCCAAAATAATTCACCCCTCCACTTT.

The chain's CDR3 is CASSYDWTSGSHNEQFF. CDR3 DNA: TGTGCCAGCAGTTACGATTGGACTAGCGGGTCCCACAATGAGCAGTTCTTC. This chain links TRBV2 with TRBJ2-1; 11 bases map to TRBD2. Germline V gene data show CDR1 as SNHLY and CDR2 as FYNNEI. The CDR3 runs to 17 residues. The junction had 11 bases not matched to a gene; V was cut back by 5 bases and J by 5 bases.

The V call is TRBV18, the J call TRBJ1-5, with D unresolved. CDR3 size: 16 residues. V was clipped by 2 bases and J by 0 bases, with 11 bases between them. Germline CDR1 is KGHSH and CDR2 is LQKENI. CDR3 loop: CASSPTGGNSNQPQHF. The CDR3 DNA reads as TGTGCCAGCTCACCAACCGGCGGTAATAGCAATCAGCCCCAGCATTTT.

This clonotype was counted at least ten times. V and J are TRBV27 and TRBJ2-7; 10 bases agree with TRBD2. The CDR3 contains 15 residues. CDR1 and CDR2 (germline): MNHEY, SMNVEV (reference sequence). The J segment lost 6 bases and the V segment lost 2 bases, leaving 7 bases of the junction unmatched. In DNA, the CDR3 is TGTGCCAGCAGTTTAGGCGGGACTAGCGTTGCCGAGCAGTACTTC. This translates into CASSLGGTSVAEQYF.

V usage is TRBV5-8 and J usage is TRBJ2-7; 12 bases match TRBD2. V lost 4 bases, J lost 7 bases, and 18 bases stayed unmatched. The germline CDR1 and CDR2 sequences are SGHTS and YDEGEE. This CDR3 is built from 18 residues. CDR3 nucleotide sequence: TGTGCCAGCAGCGAAGGGACAGACCTAGCGGGAGGGCCGGGAGAGCAGTACTTC. Translating gives CASSEGTDLAGGPGEQYF.

This clonotype was found a few times. This chain uses TRBV24-1 with TRBJ1-4; no reliable D call. This CDR3 comprises 14 residues. CDR1 KGHDR and CDR2 SFDVKD come from the germline V gene. Trimming removed 7 bases at V and 3 bases at J, with 11 bases between. This CDR3 reads CATSADGPNEKLFF. In DNA form, the CDR3 reads TGTGCCACCAGCGCGGACGGACCTAATGAAAAACTGTTTTTT.